The text below deals with one T cell receptor beta chain. Its antigen remains unidentified. Mouse gene names and germline throughout. Coverage ceases 4 residues before the CDR3 finishes, and the germline J gene fills in the end. Scientists pooled cutaneous lymph node cells and sorted them on CD4, CD8alpha, NKG2D, NKG2ACE and other markers. This entry comes from a study of CD8+ T cells in alopecia areata. About the study: Donors of skin were C3H/HeJ mice aged roughly 6-12 months with spontaneous alopecia, and recipients were roughly 6-10-week-old female C3H/HeJ mice.

Reverse transcribed after extraction, RNA yielded cDNA as the sequencing template. Sequencing used immunoSEQ multiplex PCR; TCRdb keeps in-frame clones, though not all of them. The counts give under 350,000 clones, none of them seen only once; 0.9% to 1.5% is held by the top ten. V lost 3 bases to trimming and J lost 0 bases; unmatched junction nucleotides: 8. Germline V lookup: CDR1 NSQYPW, CDR2 LRSPGD (reference sequence). The CDR3 sequence is 17 residues long. Study results and limitations: Mice showed clearer TCR sharing than patients did, a gap that was possibly HLA-related. Normal skin contains resident alphabeta T cells, and these are also sequenced in scalp samples. Lesional scalp exceeded normal scalp in clonality, especially in alopecia totalis/universalis.

The origin of this receptor is a C3H/HeJ mouse with alopecia areata. The strain's MHC: H2-k. J is TRBJ2-4 and V is TRBV1; 8 bases map to TRBD2. The sample was CD4+ T cells sorted from a lymph node. The chain's CDR3 is CTCSALLGGLSQNTLYF. The sequenced part of the CDR3 DNA is TGCACCTGCAGTGCGCTCCTGGGGGGTCTTAGTCAAAAC.